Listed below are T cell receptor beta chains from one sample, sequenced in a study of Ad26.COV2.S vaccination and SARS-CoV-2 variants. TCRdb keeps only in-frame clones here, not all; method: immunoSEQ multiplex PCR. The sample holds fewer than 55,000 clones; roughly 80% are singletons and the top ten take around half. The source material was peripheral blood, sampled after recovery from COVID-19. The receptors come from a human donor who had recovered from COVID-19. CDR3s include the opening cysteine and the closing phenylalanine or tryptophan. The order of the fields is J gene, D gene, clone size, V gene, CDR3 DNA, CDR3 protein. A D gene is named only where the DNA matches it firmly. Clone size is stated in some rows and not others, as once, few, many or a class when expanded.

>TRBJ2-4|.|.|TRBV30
TGTGCCTGGAGTGTAAACCCCCGGGACATTCAGTACTTC
CAWSVNPRDIQYF
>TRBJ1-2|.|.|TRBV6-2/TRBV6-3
TGTGCCAGCAGTTACGGAGGGAGCGGCTATGGCTACACCTTC
CASSYGGSGYGYTF
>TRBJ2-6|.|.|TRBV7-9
TGTGCCAGCAGCTCAGACAGACCCTACTCTGGGGCCAACGTCCTGACTTTC
CASSSDRPYSGANVLTF
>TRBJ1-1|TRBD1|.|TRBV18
TGTGCCAGCTCACTCGGTCGACAGGGGATTGGCACTGAAGCTTTCTTT
CASSLGRQGIGTEAFF
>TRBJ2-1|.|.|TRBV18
TGTGCCAGCTCACCAAATCCTTACAATGAGCAGTTCTTC
CASSPNPYNEQFF
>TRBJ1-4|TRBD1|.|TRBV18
TGTGCCAGCTCACCACCGGGACAGAAGGCACTGTTTTTT
CASSPPGQKALFF
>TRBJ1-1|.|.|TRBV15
TGTGCCACCAGCCTCCCGACAGGCCCGAACACTGAAGCTTTCTTT
CATSLPTGPNTEAFF
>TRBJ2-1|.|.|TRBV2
TGTGCCAGCAGTGACCTAGGGACAACTTACAATGAGCAGTTCTTC
CASSDLGTTYNEQFF
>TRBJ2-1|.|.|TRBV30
TGTGCCTGGACTTCCTCGGGGCTGTACAATGAGCAGTTCTTC
CAWTSSGLYNEQFF
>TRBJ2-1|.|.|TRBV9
TGTGCCAGCAGCGTAGCGTCTCTGCTTGGTGAGCAGTTCTTC
CASSVASLLGEQFF
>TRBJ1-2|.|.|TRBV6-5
TGTGCCAGCAGGACGGGGGAGTCTGGCTACACCTTC
CASRTGESGYTF
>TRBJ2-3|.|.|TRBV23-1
TGCGCCAGCAATTCCAGGGAAGATACGCAGTATTTT
CASNSREDTQYF
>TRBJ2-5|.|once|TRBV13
TGTGCCAGCAGTAATAGGGCAGAGACCCAGTACTTC
CASSNRAETQYF
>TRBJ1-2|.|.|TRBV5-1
TGCGCCAGCAGCCCAGAATTCAGGGTCGACTATGGCTACACCTTC
CASSPEFRVDYGYTF
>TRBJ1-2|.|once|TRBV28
TGTGCCAGCAGTTTAGCCCTGGGGGCTAACTATGGCTACACCTTC
CASSLALGANYGYTF
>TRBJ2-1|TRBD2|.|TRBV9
TGTGCCAGCAGCGCCCGGGTTGGTAGCGGGGACAATGAGCAGTTCTTC
CASSARVGSGDNEQFF
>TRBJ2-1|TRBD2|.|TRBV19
TGTGCCAGTAGTATTAGTAGCGGGGGGCCCGTTTACAATGAGCAGTTCTTC
CASSISSGGPVYNEQFF
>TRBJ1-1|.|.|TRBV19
TGTGCCAGTACCACCCGCCCCTTATTTAACACTGAAGCTTTCTTT
CASTTRPLFNTEAFF
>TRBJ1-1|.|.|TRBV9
TGTGCCAGCAGCGTCACGACCGTCATGAACACTGAAGCTTTCTTT
CASSVTTVMNTEAFF
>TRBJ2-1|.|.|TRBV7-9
TGTGCCAGCAGCCCATCCGACAGTGAGCAGTTCTTC
CASSPSDSEQFF
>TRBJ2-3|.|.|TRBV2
TGTGCCAGCGGTAGACAAAGTGGAGATACGCAGTATTTT
CASGRQSGDTQYF
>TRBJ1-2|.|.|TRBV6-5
TGTGCCAGCAGTTACAGTCGGCAGGGGCTTTATGGCTACACCTTC
CASSYSRQGLYGYTF
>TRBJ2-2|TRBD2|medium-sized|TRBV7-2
TGTGCCAGCAGCCCAAGCACTAGCGGGAGGTCCACGAACACCGGGGAGCTGTTTTTT
CASSPSTSGRSTNTGELFF
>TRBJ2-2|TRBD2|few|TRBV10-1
TGCGCCAGCAGTGGCGGACTAGCGGGGAACACCGGGGAGCTGTTTTTT
CASSGGLAGNTGELFF
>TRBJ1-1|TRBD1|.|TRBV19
TGTGCCAGTAGTATCCAGACAGGGTTGAACACTGAAGCTTTCTTT
CASSIQTGLNTEAFF
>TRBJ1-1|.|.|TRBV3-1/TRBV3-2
TGTGCCAGCAGCCAAGTGAAACAGTCCACCGAGGCTTTCTTT
CASSQVKQSTEAFF
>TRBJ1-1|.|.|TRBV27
TGTGCCAGCAGTTTATGGGCGGCAGGGACGAACACTGAAGCTTTCTTT
CASSLWAAGTNTEAFF
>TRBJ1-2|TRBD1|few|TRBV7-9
TGTGCCAGCAGCTCTCCCCGACAGGGAGAGAACTATGGCTACACCTTC
CASSSPRQGENYGYTF
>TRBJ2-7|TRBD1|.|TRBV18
TGTGCCAGCTCACCAGGGACAGGGCGCTCCTACGAGCAGTACTTC
CASSPGTGRSYEQYF
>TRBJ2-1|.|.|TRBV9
TGTGCCAGCAGCGCCGGGACGGGTTTGGAGCAGTTCTTC
CASSAGTGLEQFF
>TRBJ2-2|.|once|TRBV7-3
TGTGCCAGCAGCTCTGGACGGAACACCGGGGAGCTGTTTTTT
CASSSGRNTGELFF
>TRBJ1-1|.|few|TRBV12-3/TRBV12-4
TGTGCCAGCAGTTTGGGTGCTTTTGAAGCTTTCTTT
CASSLGAFEAFF
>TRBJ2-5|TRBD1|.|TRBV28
TGTGCCAGCAGTACCCCGGGACAGGGACAAGAGACCCAGTACTTC
CASSTPGQGQETQYF
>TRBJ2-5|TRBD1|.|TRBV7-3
TGTGCCAGCAGCTTAGGGGACAGGGACGTAGAGACCCAGTACTTC
CASSLGDRDVETQYF
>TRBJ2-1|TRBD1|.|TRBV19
TGTGCCAGTAGTCCCTATACAGGGGACTACAATGAGCAGTTCTTC
CASSPYTGDYNEQFF
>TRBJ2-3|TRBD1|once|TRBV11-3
TGTGCCAGCAGCTCGCGACAGGGGGCGGCGGGTACAGATACGCAGTATTTT
CASSSRQGAAGTDTQYF
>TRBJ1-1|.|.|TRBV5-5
TGTGCCAGCAGCCTCGGTGGGTTCACTGAAGCTTTCTTT
CASSLGGFTEAFF
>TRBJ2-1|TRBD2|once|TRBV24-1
TGTGCCACCAGTGAGCTAGCGGGCCCCTACAATGAGCAGTTCTTC
CATSELAGPYNEQFF
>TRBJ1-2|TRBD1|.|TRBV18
TGTGCCAGCTCACCAGGACGACAGGGCTATGGTGGCTACACCTTC
CASSPGRQGYGGYTF
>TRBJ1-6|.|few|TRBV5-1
TGCGCCAGCAGCAACGGACCGAGTTCACCCCTCCACTTT
CASSNGPSSPLHF